This T cell receptor beta chain was recorded in a study of T-cell memory formation after mild COVID-19. Overall study: TCR clustering was largely donor specific.

TCRdb recomputed calls from the 5' RACE reads with MiXCR, one row per CDR3 protein. The profile shows fewer than 250,000 distinct CDR3 sequences, roughly 18% of them singletons. CDR1 and CDR2 from the germline V gene are SGHTA and FQGNSA. The CDR3 spans 15 residues. With 2 bases clipped from V and 2 bases from J, the junction kept 5 bases outside the gene matches. This clonotype was seen more than once but under ten times. Antigen specificity is unknown. Whole-study findings and limits: Second-wave clones peaking on day 37 lacked confirmed SARS-CoV-2 specificity. CD4/CD8 balance characterized clones contracting day 15 to 85, and CD4+ skew characterized later expanders.

Specimen: PBMCs or a T cell subset sorted from them (not recorded which). J is TRBJ1-2 and V is TRBV7-2, with 7 bases aligning to TRBD1. This TCR was sampled from an adult woman who had mild COVID-19 (a few samples of this study predate the infection). Cell type and time point are not known. As DNA, the CDR3 is TGTGCCAGCAGCTTATCCCAGACAGGGAACTATGGCTACACCTTC. It encodes CASSLSQTGNYGYTF.